Sequencing of this TCR beta chain was carried out in a study of cytomegalovirus exposure and HLA in healthy donors. This clone was seen a single time. CDR1 is MRHNA, CDR2 SNTAGT, per germline. The CDR3 consists of 15 residues. Trimming took 4 bases from V and 4 from J; bases not matched to a gene: 5. PCR used 60 Vbeta primers and 13 Jbeta primers. Repertoires were generated with immunoSEQ multiplex PCR, while TCRdb's copy carries only in-frame clones and drops some. Among 95,000 to 100,000 clones listed, roughly three quarters were seen once. The genes are TRBV6-4 and TRBJ1-1; 11 positions match TRBD1. This sequence was found in a female donor in good health and CMV-seronegative. Sequencing was done on a sample of PBMCs. CDR3 nucleotides: TGTGCCAGCAGTGCCACGGGACAGGGGGTCACTGAAGCTTTCTTT. Translation gives CASSATGQGVTEAFF.